The sequence of this TCR beta chain was determined in a study of T cell changes during pregnancy in multiple sclerosis. Some clones are missing from TCRdb's copy, which holds only in-frame ones; the method was immunoSEQ multiplex PCR. The table records roughly 66,000 clones, over 80% of them present only once. There are 12 residues in the CDR3. The material sequenced was peripheral blood, taken in the first trimester of pregnancy. The chain combines TRBV21-1 with TRBJ2-7; the D call TRBD1 from the table was never checked on the DNA. TRBV21-1 is given as a pseudogene. The receptor's source is a female donor with multiple sclerosis, enrolled in a pregnancy study. In DNA, the CDR3 is TGTGCCAGCACCCAATTCCCCTACGAGCAGTACTTC. Encoded protein: CASTQFPYEQYF.